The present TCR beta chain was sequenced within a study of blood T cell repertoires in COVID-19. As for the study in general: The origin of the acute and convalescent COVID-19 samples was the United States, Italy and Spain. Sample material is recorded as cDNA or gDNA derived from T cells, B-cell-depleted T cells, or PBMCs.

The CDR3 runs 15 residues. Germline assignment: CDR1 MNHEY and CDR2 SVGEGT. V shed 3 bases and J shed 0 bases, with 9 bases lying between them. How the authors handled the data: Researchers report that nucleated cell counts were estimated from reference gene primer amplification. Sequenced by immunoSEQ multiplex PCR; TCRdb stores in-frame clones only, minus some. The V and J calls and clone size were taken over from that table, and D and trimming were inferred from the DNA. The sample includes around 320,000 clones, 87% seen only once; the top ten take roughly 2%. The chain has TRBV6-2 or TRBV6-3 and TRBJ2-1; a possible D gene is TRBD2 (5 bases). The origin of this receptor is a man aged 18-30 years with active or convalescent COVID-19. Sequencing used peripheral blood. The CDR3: CASSYRGSSYNEQFF. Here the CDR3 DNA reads TGTGCCAGCAGTTATCGGGGAAGCTCCTACAATGAGCAGTTCTTC.